Below, one T cell receptor (beta chain) is given with its context. Its matching antigen is unknown. TCRdb keeps only in-frame clones here, not all; method: immunoSEQ multiplex PCR. The table has about 52,000 clones, around 84% seen once. The sample comes from a study of T cells in localized non-small cell lung cancer. Findings of the study overall: Because only a single region of the tumor was sequenced, heterogeneity remains possible. A median of around 60 clones ranked among the top 100 in tumor appeared in adjacent lung. Uninvolved neighboring lung showed the greatest T cell clonality, exceeding tumor.

CDR1 is SGHRS and CDR2 is YFSETQ in the germline V gene. This CDR3 contains 16 residues. V lost 1 base and J 1 base, leaving 13 bases between the germline ends. Sequencing used PBMCs, obtained before any cancer treatment. The receptor's source is a female donor with stage II lung adenocarcinoma. J is TRBJ2-3 and V is TRBV5-1, with D possibly TRBD1 on 5 matching bases. This chain's CDR3 is CASSLPGQRGTDTQYF. The CDR3 DNA reads TGCGCCAGCAGCTTGCCAGGGCAGCGAGGCACAGATACGCAGTATTTT.